This T cell receptor beta chain was recorded in a study of metastatic and nonmetastatic thyroid tumors (dated by TCRdb to 2020 to 2022). At the level of the whole study: For patients with malignant and with benign thyroid disease, the researchers compared repertoires between peripheral blood samples and tumor or nodule tissue samples. Points the paper makes about the study in general: In both blood and tumor samples, malignant tumors were reported to have significantly higher TCR beta diversity than benign nodules.

CDR1 and CDR2 are read off the germline V gene as KGHDR and SFDVKD. The CDR3 goes from the cysteine to the phenylalanine over 16 residues. The only DNA kept is the CDR3, 48 bases in frame from the first base. V is clipped by 0 bases and J by 1 base, and the sequence between their germline boundaries is 10 bases long. This clone has a handful of counts. The specificity of this receptor is unknown. Base qualities are not recorded, but no much larger clone differs from it by a single base. The method was PCR. Sequencing was performed on an Illumina HiSeq 4000. High-throughput sequencing was used to profile the CDR3 region of the TCR beta-chain in every patient. For the original study's pipeline: CDR3 differences across clinicopathological groups were used to build a classifier for discriminating distant-metastatic papillary thyroid cancer patients. The Shannon index was used to measure repertoire diversity, and the Morisita-Horn index was used to measure how similar tumor and blood repertoires were. Using fastp at Q25 and MiXCR, TCRdb reprocessed the public reads and kept productive beta chains. These V and J calls derive from TCRdb rather than the authors' analysis. Within this sample are roughly 12,000 clones, with around 31% of them counted one time only. About an eighth of the sample goes to the ten largest clones.

No treatment had been received by any patient before thyroid surgery. Patient clinical samples collected from the early 2010s to the late 2010s were retrospectively analysed using T-cell receptor beta sequencing. The sequenced sample was tumor tissue. The chain uses TRBV24-1 and TRBJ2-3, with a weak D call of TRBD2 (6 bases match). The sequence was obtained from a female donor with papillary thyroid cancer or a benign thyroid nodule (not recorded which). Some clones in this sample may be carry-over from other donors' samples. The sequence in DNA is TGTGCCACCAGTGATTTGTCTACGGGGGGCACAGATACGCAGTATTTT. Its amino acids are CATSDLSTGGTDTQYF.